One sample yielded the 26 T cell receptor beta chains listed below, sequenced in a study of OX40 agonist ivuxolimab in advanced cancers. Sequencing was performed with immunoSEQ multiplex PCR; in TCRdb, only in-frame clones are kept and a portion is missing. The sample shows some 62,000 clones, less than 95% of them seen only once. The sample was CD4+ or CD8+ T cells sorted from blood, taken in a trial of the OX40 agonist ivuxolimab. The receptors were sampled from an adult with an advanced solid tumor such as melanoma, head and neck, liver or kidney cancer.

The gene calls are TRBV27 and TRBJ2-1, with 7 bases that match TRBD1. CDR1 and CDR2 (germline): MNHEY, SMNVEV (reference sequence). The CDR3 length is 15 residues. The trim removed 1 base at V and 3 bases at J, leaving 3 bases unmatched. CDR3 sequence reads: CASSLLGTDYNEQFF. CDR3 DNA: TGTGCCAGCAGTTTATTGGGGACAGACTACAATGAGCAGTTCTTC.

The chain carries TRBV29-1 and TRBJ1-1; maybe TRBD1 (6 bases). Germline V gives CDR1 SQVTM, CDR2 ANQGSEA. V dropped 7 bases and J dropped 3 bases, with 12 bases sitting between them. The CDR3 is 12 amino acids. This chain's CDR3 is CSDRASDTEAFF. In nucleotides, the CDR3 is TGCAGCGACAGGGCCTCGGACACTGAAGCTTTCTTT.

The chain is built from TRBV5-1 and TRBJ2-7; TRBD1 matches at 7 bases. Trimming cost V 4 bases and J 1 base; bases outside gene matches: 5. The V gene's germline CDR1 is SGHRS and CDR2 YFSETQ. The CDR3 sequence is 14 residues long. The CDR3 DNA reads as TGCGCCAGCAGCGACGGGACAGATTCCTACGAGCAGTACTTC. Its protein is CASSDGTDSYEQYF. Together with reference TRBV5-1 and TRBJ2-7, the CDR3 gives the full variable domain: KAGVTQTPRYLIKTRGQQVTLSCSPISGHRSVSWYQQTPGQGLQFLFEYFSETQRNKGNFPGRFSGRQFSNSRSEMNVSTLELGDSALYLCASSDGTDSYEQYFGPGTRLTVT.

Details on this clone: Additional DNA sequences in this sample encode the identical CDR3. The gene calls are TRBV5-6 and TRBJ2-2, with 8 bases matching TRBD2. CDR3 length: 16 residues. Germline CDR1 is SGHDT and CDR2 is YYEEEE. The J segment lost 1 base and the V segment lost 4 bases, leaving 6 bases of the junction unmatched. The CDR3 DNA reads as TGTGCCAGCAGCGAAGGGCTAGCGGGGAACACCGGGGAGCTGTTTTTT. Protein: CASSEGLAGNTGELFF.

This clone was observed a handful of times. The genes are TRBV13 and TRBJ2-3; D perhaps matches TRBD1 (6 bases). Deletions cut 8 bases from V and 1 base from J, with 13 bases between. Germline V gene sequence: CDR1 PRHDT, CDR2 FYEKMQ (reference sequence). The CDR3 runs to 14 residues. The CDR3 DNA sequence: TGTGCCAGCTCCCAAGAGGGGGGCACAGATACGCAGTATTTT. This codes for CASSQEGGTDTQYF.

The chain has TRBV13 and TRBJ1-4; 10 bases are a match to TRBD1. This CDR3 has 16 residues. The V gene end was trimmed by 4 bases and the J gene end by 8 bases; junction bases not matched to a gene: 10. The germline gives CDR1 PRHDT, CDR2 FYEKMQ (reference sequence). Written as DNA, the CDR3 is TGTGCCAGCAGCTCAGCTGGACAGGGGGTAGGGGAAAAACTGTTTTTT. Its translation is CASSSAGQGVGEKLFF. The complete variable domain, with remaining parts taken from reference TRBV13 and TRBJ1-4, reads AAGVIQSPRHLIKEKRETATLKCYPIPRHDTVYWYQQGPGQDPQFLISFYEKMQSDKGSIPDRFSAQQFSDYHSELNMSSLELGDSALYFCASSSAGQGVGEKLFFGSGTQLSVL.

V usage is TRBV7-2 and J usage is TRBJ2-2; D perhaps matches TRBD2 (7 bases). V was trimmed by 10 bases and J by 6 bases, leaving 24 bases between them. The CDR3 is 16 residues long. Germline V lookup: CDR1 SGHTA, CDR2 FQGNSA. The CDR3 nucleotides read TGTGCCACCCTCCATGGCGAGGGGGGGAGACCCGGGGAGCTGTTTTTT. Encoded protein: CATLHGEGGRPGELFF.

The chain employs TRBV2 and TRBJ2-1; 14 positions match TRBD2. CDR3 size: 16 residues. The germline V gene encodes CDR1 SNHLY and CDR2 FYNNEI. The junction had 9 bases not matched to a gene; V was cut back by 6 bases and J by 8 bases. CDR3 DNA sequence: TGTGCCAGCAGAGTCGGGACTAGCGGGAGTCGAGATGAGCAGTTCTTC. Its protein product is CASRVGTSGSRDEQFF.

The V gene is TRBV14, the J gene TRBJ2-7, with unresolved D. Trimming pared 1 base from V and 4 bases from J, leaving 5 bases between. CDR1 and CDR2 from the germline V gene are SGHDN and FVKESK. The CDR3 is 12 amino acids. CDR3 DNA sequence: TGTGCCAGCAGCCAAGTATATTACGAGCAGTACTTC. Protein: CASSQVYYEQYF.

This chain links TRBV21-1 with TRBJ2-2; TRBD1, as called in the table, went unchecked against the DNA. TRBV21-1 is a recognized pseudogene. This CDR3 spans 15 amino acids. CDR3: CASSQSPQGAGELFF. CDR3 nucleotides: TGTGCCAGCAGCCAATCGCCGCAGGGCGCCGGGGAGCTGTTTTTT.

This clone has a single count. The chain links TRBV11-2 to TRBJ2-7; D call uncertain. From germline, CDR1 is SGHAT and CDR2 FQNNGV. This CDR3 spans 12 amino acids. V shed 3 bases and J shed 6 bases, with 9 bases lying between them. CDR3 sequence reads: CASSFTSTEQYF. The CDR3 DNA reads as TGTGCCAGCAGCTTCACCTCGACCGAGCAGTACTTC.

The V call is TRBV19, the J call TRBJ2-1; possibly TRBD1 for D (5 bases). V was clipped by 3 bases and J by 9 bases, with 9 bases between them. This CDR3 region has 12 residues. Germline loops: CDR1 LNHDA, CDR2 SQIVND (reference sequence). The CDR3 is CASSIWGGEQFF. CDR3 bases: TGTGCCAGTAGTATTTGGGGCGGTGAGCAGTTCTTC.

The chain's CDR3 is CASGIPGQNYEQYF. CDR3 nucleotide sequence: TGCGCCAGCGGAATACCGGGACAGAACTACGAGCAGTACTTC. The rearrangement joins TRBV4-1 to TRBJ2-5, with 7 bases identical to TRBD1. The end of the DNA fits TRBJ2-7 better, so the J call may be wrong. This CDR3 has 14 amino acids. Germline CDR1 reads MGHRA; CDR2 reads YSYEKL.

V and J are TRBV27 and TRBJ2-2, with D possibly TRBD1 on 5 matching bases. In germline, CDR1 is MNHEY, CDR2 SMNVEV (reference sequence). Trimming removed 3 bases from V and 4 bases from J, with 12 bases in between. The CDR3 totals 15 residues. The CDR3 here is CASSFSRAGTGELFF. CDR3 sequence (DNA): TGTGCCAGCAGTTTCAGCAGGGCCGGCACCGGGGAGCTGTTTTTT.

This clone turned up a few times. The V call is TRBV19, the J call TRBJ2-7; D is perhaps TRBD1 or TRBD2 (5 bases each). V lost 6 bases, J lost 4 bases, and 13 bases lay in between. Germline V gene data show CDR1 as LNHDA and CDR2 as SQIVND (reference sequence). CDR3 length equals 13 residues. The CDR3 here is CASSSGTAYEQYF. DNA for the CDR3: TGTGCCAGTAGCTCCGGGACCGCTTACGAGCAGTACTTC.

This clone appeared a few times. J is TRBJ2-2 and V is TRBV29-1, with D possibly TRBD1 on 6 matching bases. This CDR3 spans 13 amino acids. Germline V gives CDR1 SQVTM, CDR2 ANQGSEA. V lost 7 bases, J lost 6 bases, and 15 bases lay in between. CDR3 region: CSGGRGPAGELFF. In DNA form, the CDR3 reads TGCAGCGGGGGCAGGGGCCCGGCCGGGGAGCTGTTTTTT.

The V and J genes are TRBV5-5 and TRBJ1-1; 8 positions agree with TRBD1. Germline lookup yields CDR1 SGHKS and CDR2 YYEKEE (reference sequence). The CDR3 runs 15 residues. V lost 0 bases to trimming and J lost 10 bases; unmatched junction nucleotides: 11. CDR3 region: CASSLDDRGPGGAFF. DNA for the CDR3: TGTGCCAGCAGCTTGGATGACAGGGGCCCTGGCGGAGCTTTCTTT.

The genes are TRBV27 and TRBJ2-2; D ambiguous. CDR1 and CDR2 (germline): MNHEY, SMNVEV (reference sequence). The length of the CDR3 is 16 residues. The V gene lost 3 bases and the J gene lost 2 bases, with 13 bases spanning the gap. CDR3 sequence: CASSFEPRPNTGELFF. CDR3 coding DNA: TGTGCCAGCAGTTTTGAGCCGCGTCCCAACACCGGGGAGCTGTTTTTT.

The V gene is TRBV5-6, the J gene TRBJ2-3; D is unclear. CDR1 is SGHDT, CDR2 YYEEEE, per germline. Trimming stripped 5 bases from V and 0 bases from J, with 13 bases between. The CDR3 runs 15 residues. In DNA form, the CDR3 reads TGTGCCAGCAGTCCCGTGTGGCCCAGCACAGATACGCAGTATTTT. Amino acid sequence: CASSPVWPSTDTQYF.

The V gene is TRBV5-1, the J gene TRBJ1-1; D not resolved. The CDR3 runs to 14 residues. The germline V gene encodes CDR1 SGHRS and CDR2 YFSETQ. Between the trimmed V and J ends, which lost 0 bases and 8 bases, there was a span of 14 bases. CDR3 sequence reads: CASSLGLGSVEAFF. CDR3 nucleotide sequence: TGCGCCAGCAGCTTGGGACTCGGTAGCGTGGAAGCTTTCTTT.

The chain has TRBV11-2 and TRBJ1-2, with D unresolved. Looked up from germline, CDR1 is SGHAT and CDR2 is FQNNGV. This CDR3 contains 15 residues. Trimming took off 0 bases at V and 8 bases at J, with 16 bases between the two ends. The CDR3 bases are TGTGCCAGCAGCTTAGACTTCGGTGGATCTTGGGGCTACACCTTC. It codes for CASSLDFGGSWGYTF.

This sequence joins TRBV11-2 and TRBJ2-1; TRBD2 aligns across 7 bases. V lost 2 bases, J lost 0 bases, and 4 bases stayed unmatched. Germline V gives CDR1 SGHAT, CDR2 FQNNGV. CDR3 length: 16 amino acids. The CDR3 is CASSLPGLPSYNEQFF. The CDR3 DNA reads TGTGCCAGCAGCTTACCGGGACTACCCTCCTACAATGAGCAGTTCTTC.

The gene calls are TRBV10-3 and TRBJ2-1, with D tentatively TRBD2 (6 bases). The CDR3 sequence is 15 residues long. V lost 0 bases and J 1 base, leaving 7 bases between the germline ends. Germline values: CDR1 ENHRY, CDR2 SYGVKD. Here the CDR3 DNA reads TGTGCCATCAGTGAGTCGGCGGGATCCTACAATGAGCAGTTCTTC. Protein sequence: CAISESAGSYNEQFF.

The rearrangement links TRBV27 to TRBJ1-1, with a weak D call TRBD1 (6 bases). V lost 3 bases and J lost 2, with 10 bases in between. The CDR3 sequence is 14 residues long. Looked up from germline, CDR1 is MNHEY and CDR2 is SMNVEV (reference sequence). The DNA for the CDR3 is TGTGCCAGCAGTTTTCAGGGGACCAACACTGAAGCTTTCTTT. The encoded protein is CASSFQGTNTEAFF.

The V and J genes are TRBV2 and TRBJ2-3, with D perhaps assigned TRBD1 or TRBD2 (5 bases each). V lost 0 bases and J 6 bases, leaving 19 bases between the germline ends. Germline CDR1 SNHLY, CDR2 FYNNEI. This CDR3 has 17 amino acids. In DNA form, the CDR3 reads TGTGCCAGCAGTGAAGCGCTTGGACTCAGCAGGGCCGATACGCAGTATTTT. Translation gives CASSEALGLSRADTQYF.

This chain connects TRBV28 to TRBJ2-7; unclear D gene. V lost 6 bases and J lost 3, with 15 bases in between. Germline CDR1 reads MDHEN; CDR2 reads SYDVKM. This CDR3 has 14 residues. CDR3 in amino acids: CASSVLETIYEQYF. The CDR3 nucleotides are TGTGCCAGCAGCGTACTGGAGACGATCTACGAGCAGTACTTC.